The next 6 T cell receptor beta chains were all read from a single sample in a study of shared clonotypes between healthy human individuals. Profiling relied on immunoSEQ multiplex PCR, and the TCRdb table lists in-frame clones only, not all of them. The data contain more than 2 million clones, approximately 94% of them singletons. Sequenced material: naive CD4+ T cells sorted from blood. Subset specified: CD45RA+ positively selected. The receptors originated from a man aged 18 to 35 in good health.

Here the CDR3 reads CASSLVRSSGNTIYF. The CDR3 coding sequence is TGTGCCAGCAGCTTAGTGCGCAGCTCTGGAAACACCATATATTTT. This rearrangement joins TRBV7-2 to TRBJ1-3, with D uncertain. Germline CDR1 SGHTA, CDR2 FQGNSA. Between the trimmed V and J ends, which lost 1 base and 0 bases, there was a span of 7 bases. The CDR3 totals 15 residues.

The chain carries TRBV7-2 and TRBJ2-1, with D possibly matching TRBD1 (6 bases). The CDR3 extends over 14 amino acids. The V end lost 5 bases, the J end lost 6 bases, and 14 bases lay between the germline ends. The V gene's germline CDR1 is SGHTA and CDR2 FQGNSA. CDR3 bases: TGTGCCAGCAGCCTATACAGGGCCGTCAATGAGCAGTTCTTC. This codes for CASSLYRAVNEQFF.

This clone is a singleton in its sample. V usage is TRBV5-4 and J usage is TRBJ2-2; D gene ambiguous. Between the trimmed V and J ends, which lost 1 base and 4 bases, there was a span of 11 bases. The CDR3 has 15 amino acids. Germline lookup yields CDR1 SGHNT and CDR2 YYREEE (reference sequence). CDR3 residues: CASSLSSKGTGELFF. CDR3 bases: TGTGCCAGCAGCTTGAGTAGTAAGGGCACCGGGGAGCTGTTTTTT.

The genes are TRBV9 and TRBJ2-1; perhaps TRBD1 as D (5 bases). V was cut by 2 bases and J by 9 bases, with 15 bases left in between. Germline values: CDR1 SGDLS, CDR2 YYNGEE. This CDR3 is built from 14 residues. CDR3 in amino acids: CASSVASGQGEQFF. The CDR3 DNA is TGTGCCAGCAGCGTCGCTTCGGGTCAGGGTGAGCAGTTCTTC.

The chain employs TRBV7-9 and TRBJ2-2; D possibly matches TRBD1 or TRBD2 (6 bases each). V gave up 8 bases and J gave up 3 bases, with 13 bases separating them. Germline V gene data show CDR1 as SEHNR and CDR2 as FQNEAQ (reference sequence). CDR3 length: 14 residues. CDR3 region: CASLPGAYTGELFF. The CDR3 DNA reads TGTGCCAGCCTCCCGGGGGCGTACACCGGGGAGCTGTTTTTT.

The chain has TRBV6-1 and TRBJ1-3; the match to TRBD1 covers 7 bases. Looked up from germline, CDR1 is MNHNS and CDR2 is SASEGT. Trimming removed 10 bases from V and 2 bases from J; junction bases left unmatched: 11. The length of the CDR3 is 15 residues. CDR3 loop: CATRSTGTTGNTIYF. CDR3 bases: TGTGCCACCAGATCGACAGGGACCACTGGAAACACCATATATTTT.